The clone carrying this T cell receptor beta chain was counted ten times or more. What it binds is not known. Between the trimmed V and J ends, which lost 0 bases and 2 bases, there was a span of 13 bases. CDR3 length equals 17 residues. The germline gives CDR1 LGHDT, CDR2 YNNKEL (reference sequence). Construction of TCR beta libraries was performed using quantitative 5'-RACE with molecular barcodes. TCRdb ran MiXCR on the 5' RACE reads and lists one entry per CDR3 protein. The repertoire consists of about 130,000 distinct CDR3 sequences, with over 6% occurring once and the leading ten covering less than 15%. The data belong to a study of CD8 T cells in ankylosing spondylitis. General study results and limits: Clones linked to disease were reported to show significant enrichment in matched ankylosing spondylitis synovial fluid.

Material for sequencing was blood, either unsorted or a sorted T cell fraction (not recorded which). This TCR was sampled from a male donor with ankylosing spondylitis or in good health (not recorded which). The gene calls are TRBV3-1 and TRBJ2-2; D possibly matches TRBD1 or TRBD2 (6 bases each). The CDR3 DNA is TGTGCCAGCAGCCAAGAATACGGGGGCGATAACACCGGGGAGCTGTTTTTT. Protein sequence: CASSQEYGGDNTGELFF.